These T cell receptor beta chains were read from a single sample in a study of blood T cells in healthy people across ages. TCRdb called the 5' RACE reads again in MiXCR, with one record for every CDR3 protein. In the table there are approximately 730,000 distinct CDR3 sequences, 50% to 65% of which are singletons. Sequenced: blood. All receptors come from an older man in good health. The CDR3 runs from the conserved cysteine through the conserved F or W. D genes are given only for firm matches. Rows give clone size only sometimes, using once, few, many, or a class for an expanded clone.

len	v_gene	abundance	j_gene	d_gene	CDR3nt	CDR3aa
15	TRBV25-1	.	TRBJ2-4	TRBD2	TGTGCCAGCAGTGGATCTAGCGGGAGGGCCTCCATTCAGTACTTC	CASSGSSGRASIQYF
17	TRBV12-3/TRBV12-4	.	TRBJ2-6	TRBD1	TGTGCCAGCAGATCCGGGACAGGGTCTTCCGGGGCCAACGTCCTGACTTTC	CASRSGTGSSGANVLTF
15	TRBV6-2/TRBV6-3	.	TRBJ1-1	TRBD1	TGTGCCAGCAGTTACTCTAGGGGGCTAGACACTGAAGCTTTCTTT	CASSYSRGLDTEAFF
16	TRBV11-1	once	TRBJ1-4	.	TGTGCCAGCAGCCTTACAGGACAGCCTTCTAATGAAAAACTGTTTTTT	CASSLTGQPSNEKLFF
19	TRBV7-2	once	TRBJ2-7	TRBD2	TGTGCCAGCAGCCGACGGACTAGCGGGAGGAAAAAGGACCGCTACGAGCAGTACTTC	CASSRRTSGRKKDRYEQYF
11	TRBV3-1	few	TRBJ2-7	.	TGTGCCAGCAGCCGGGCCGACGAGCAGTACTTC	CASSRADEQYF
16	TRBV12-3/TRBV12-4	.	TRBJ2-6	TRBD1	TGTGCCTGCAGGCGGGACAGGCGCTCTGGGGCCAACGTCCTGACTTTC	CACRRDRRSGANVLTF
12	TRBV21-1	.	TRBJ2-7	.	TGTGCCAGCAGCAAAGAGCCGAACGAGCAGTACTTC	CASSKEPNEQYF
16	TRBV5-1	.	TRBJ2-5	TRBD1	TGCGCTAGCTCCCTCTGGGGACAGGGGACGATCAATGAGCAGTACTTC	CASSLWGQGTINEQYF
15	TRBV5-1	.	TRBJ2-7	TRBD1	TGCGCCAGCAGAGAAACGACAGGGGATGACTACGAGCAGTACTTC	CASRETTGDDYEQYF
14	TRBV18	.	TRBJ1-1	.	TGTGCCAGCTCACCACAGCGGCTGAACACTGAAGCTTTCTTT	CASSPQRLNTEAFF